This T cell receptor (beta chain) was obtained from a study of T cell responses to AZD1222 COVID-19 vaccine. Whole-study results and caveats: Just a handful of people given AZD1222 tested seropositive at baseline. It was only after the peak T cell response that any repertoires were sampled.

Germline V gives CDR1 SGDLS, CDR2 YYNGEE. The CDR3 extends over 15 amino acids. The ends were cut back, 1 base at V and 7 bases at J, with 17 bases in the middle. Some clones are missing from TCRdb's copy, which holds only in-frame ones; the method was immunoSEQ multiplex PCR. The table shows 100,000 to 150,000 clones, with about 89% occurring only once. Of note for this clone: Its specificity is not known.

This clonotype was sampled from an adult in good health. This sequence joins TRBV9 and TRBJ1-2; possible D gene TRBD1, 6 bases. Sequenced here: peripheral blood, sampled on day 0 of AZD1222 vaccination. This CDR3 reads CASSVTGGPNGGYTF. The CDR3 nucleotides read TGTGCCAGCAGCGTAACCGGGGGGCCTAATGGTGGCTACACCTTC. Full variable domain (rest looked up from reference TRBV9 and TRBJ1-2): DSGVTQTPKHLITATGQRVTLRCSPRSGDLSVYWYQQSLDQGLQFLIQYYNGEERAKGNILERFSAQQFPDLHSELNLSSLELGDSALYFCASSVTGGPNGGYTFGSGTRLTVV.